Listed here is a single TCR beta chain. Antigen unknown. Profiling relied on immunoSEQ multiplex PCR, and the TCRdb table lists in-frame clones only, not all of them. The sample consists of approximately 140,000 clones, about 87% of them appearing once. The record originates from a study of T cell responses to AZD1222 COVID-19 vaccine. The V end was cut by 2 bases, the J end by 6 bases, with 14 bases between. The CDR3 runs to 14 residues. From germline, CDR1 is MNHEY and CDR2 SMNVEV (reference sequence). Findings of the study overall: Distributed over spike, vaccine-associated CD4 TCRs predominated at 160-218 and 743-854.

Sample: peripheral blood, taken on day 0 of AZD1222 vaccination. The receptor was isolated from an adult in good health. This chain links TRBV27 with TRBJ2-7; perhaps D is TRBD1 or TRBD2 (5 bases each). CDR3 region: CASSLIVGAGEQYF. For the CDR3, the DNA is TGTGCCAGCAGTTTAATCGTAGGGGCGGGCGAGCAGTACTTC.